Below, 27 T cell receptor beta chains from the same sample are listed, as sequenced in a study of blood T cells in healthy people across ages. The use of a sample-barcoded 5' primer and a J-beta primer mix characterized a second PCR of roughly 6 to 11 cycles. MiXCR was run by TCRdb on the 5' RACE reads, yielding one entry per CDR3 protein. Of 850,000 to 1,100,000 distinct CDR3 sequences in the sample, approximately 38% are singletons; the top ten hold around 13%. The sample taken for sequencing was blood. Receptor source: a man younger than 35 in good health.

The rearrangement links TRBV12-3 or TRBV12-4 to TRBJ2-1, with D hard to call. Trimming shortened V by 2 bases and J by 12 bases, and 11 bases separated the two germline ends. CDR3 length: 12 residues. CDR3 residues: CASSLTSNLQFF. CDR3 bases: TGTGCCAGCAGTTTAACCAGTAATTTGCAGTTCTTC.

As to this clonotype: The junction departs from the called germline gene at one end, perhaps through a read error. This sequence joins TRBV12-3 or TRBV12-4 and TRBJ1-2; D possibly corresponds to TRBD1 (6 bases). This CDR3 spans 13 amino acids. CDR3 residues: CANSFLEGEGYTF. CDR3 DNA: TGTGCCAACAGTTTCTTGGAGGGGGAAGGCTACACCTTC.

The gene calls are TRBV11-1 and TRBJ1-1; a possible D gene is TRBD1 (6 bases). This CDR3 region has 15 residues. Germline CDR1 SGHAT, CDR2 FQDESV (reference sequence). Trimming stripped 2 bases from V and 7 bases from J, with 17 bases between. CDR3 sequence (DNA): TGTGCCAGCAGCTTAAAGACAGGAGCTCACTTTGAAGCTTTCTTT. Protein: CASSLKTGAHFEAFF.

The chain combines TRBV24-1 with TRBJ2-7; D is unclear. CDR3 size: 11 residues. Trimming removed 6 bases from V and 7 bases from J, with 9 bases in between. CDR1 and CDR2 from the germline V gene are KGHDR and SFDVKD. The CDR3, as DNA: TGTGCCACCAGTTTTTTGCCGGAGCAGTACTTC. Amino acids: CATSFLPEQYF.

This clonotype was counted between two and nine times. The V call is TRBV21-1, the J call TRBJ2-4; the listed D gene, TRBD2, was not tested against the DNA. TRBV21-1 is a listed pseudogene. This CDR3 has 14 residues. CDR3 residues: CASMKLAGCNIQYF. CDR3 DNA sequence: TGTGCCAGCATGAAGCTAGCGGGGTGTAACATTCAGTACTTC.

This clonotype has only a few counts. The junction departs from germline at one end; a sequencing error may be responsible. The chain has TRBV6-2 or TRBV6-3 and TRBJ2-3, with 7 bases matching TRBD1. Germline CDR1 reads MNHEY; CDR2 reads SVGEGT. This CDR3 region has 16 residues. The CDR3 loop reads CARSYTTGRQWDTQYF. The CDR3 DNA sequence: TGTGCCAGAAGTTACACGACAGGGAGACAATGGGATACGCAGTATTTT.

In its sample, this clonotype was seen a few times. The rearrangement links TRBV5-1 to TRBJ2-3; D may correspond to TRBD1 or TRBD2 (5 bases each). Per germline, CDR1 SGHRS and CDR2 YFSETQ. This CDR3 contains 16 residues. V gave up 0 bases and J gave up 4 bases, with 15 bases separating them. In DNA form, the CDR3 reads TGCGCCAGCAGCTTGGGCTTCAGGGAGTACCCAGATACGCAGTATTTT. Translated, it gives CASSLGFREYPDTQYF.

The V call is TRBV4-3, the J call TRBJ2-1, with D unresolved. This CDR3 has 13 amino acids. In germline, CDR1 is LGHNA, CDR2 YSLEER. The V and J ends lost 4 bases and 7 bases respectively, with 11 bases between them. The CDR3 coding sequence is TGCGCCAGCAGCCGTCTCCTTGAAAATGAGCAGTTCTTC. Encoded protein: CASSRLLENEQFF.

The chain carries TRBV5-1 and TRBJ1-1, with 7 bases identical to TRBD1. V was clipped by 0 bases and J by 5 bases; unmatched bases: 7. The length of the CDR3 is 15 residues. Germline CDR1 is SGHRS and CDR2 is YFSETQ. The CDR3 loop reads CASSLEGASETEAFF. CDR3 sequence (DNA): TGCGCCAGCAGCTTGGAGGGGGCCAGCGAGACTGAAGCTTTCTTT.

The rearrangement links TRBV2 to TRBJ2-2; D remains unclear. Trimming stripped 4 bases from V and 0 bases from J, with 6 bases between. The CDR3 has 14 residues. The germline V gene encodes CDR1 SNHLY and CDR2 FYNNEI. This CDR3 is CASSASPNTGELFF. Here the CDR3 DNA reads TGTGCCAGCAGTGCCAGCCCGAACACCGGGGAGCTGTTTTTT.

This chain links TRBV12-3 or TRBV12-4 with TRBJ2-1, with D perhaps TRBD1 (5 bases). This CDR3 spans 12 amino acids. The germline V and J ends were trimmed by 3 bases and 10 bases, with 10 bases remaining between them. CDR3 in amino acids: CASSFRRQEQFF. As DNA, the CDR3 is TGTGCCAGCAGTTTCAGGCGACAGGAGCAGTTCTTC.

V is TRBV29-1 and J is TRBJ2-1; no firm D call. The CDR3 is 14 amino acids. The V end was cut by 6 bases, the J end by 1 base, with 13 bases between. Germline-derived CDR1 and CDR2 are SQVTM and ANQGSEA. The CDR3 DNA follows: TGCAGCGTGGTGATTAGCTCTTCCTACAATGAGCAGTTCTTC. Translated, it gives CSVVISSSYNEQFF.

The CDR3 loop reads CASSTGTGFDSPLHF. As DNA, the CDR3 is TGTGCCAGCAGTACAGGGACAGGGTTCGATTCACCCCTCCACTTT. This chain links TRBV27 with TRBJ1-6; 9 bases line up with TRBD1. V shed 5 bases and J 8 bases; nucleotides not matched to a gene: 7. From germline, CDR1 is MNHEY and CDR2 SMNVEV (reference sequence). The CDR3 is 15 amino acids.

This sequence joins TRBV20-1 and TRBJ2-2; D may be TRBD2 (6 bases). In germline, CDR1 is DFQATT, CDR2 SNEGSKA (reference sequence). V lost 6 bases, J lost 0 bases, and 14 bases lay in between. CDR3 length: 15 residues. The CDR3 reads CSAFSGDSNTGELFF. The CDR3 DNA follows: TGCAGTGCCTTCTCCGGGGACTCGAACACCGGGGAGCTGTTTTTT.

The J gene is TRBJ1-2, the V gene TRBV9, with D unclear. With 4 bases removed from V and 4 bases from J, the gap between germline ends came to 14 bases. Germline V gives CDR1 SGDLS, CDR2 YYNGEE. The CDR3 covers 14 residues. Here the CDR3 DNA reads TGTGCCAGCAGCCCCAACGACGGATCCTATGGCTACACCTTC. It codes for CASSPNDGSYGYTF.

This clonotype came up a few times. The V and J genes are TRBV5-6 and TRBJ1-1; tentative D call: TRBD1 (6 bases). Per the germline V gene, CDR1 is SGHDT and CDR2 is YYEEEE. V lost 0 bases, J lost 6 bases, and 15 bases lay in between. CDR3 length equals 15 residues. The CDR3 bases are TGTGCCAGCAGCTTGGGCTTCGGCAGGGGTGCTGAAGCTTTCTTT. Encoded protein: CASSLGFGRGAEAFF.

The table lists this clonotype with a few counts. V usage is TRBV20-1 and J usage is TRBJ2-1; possible D gene TRBD1, 5 bases. The V and J ends lost 6 bases and 7 bases respectively, with 16 bases between them. The CDR3 spans 13 residues. Germline CDR1 and CDR2: DFQATT and SNEGSKA (reference sequence). CDR3 residues: CSAGPWKGNEQFF. The CDR3 coding sequence is TGCAGTGCCGGCCCCTGGAAGGGGAATGAGCAGTTCTTC.

The rearrangement joins TRBV5-6 to TRBJ1-2, with a possible D match to TRBD1 (6 bases). Trimming pared 4 bases from V and 4 bases from J, leaving 14 bases between. From germline, CDR1 is SGHDT and CDR2 YYEEEE. The CDR3 is 14 residues long. The CDR3 nucleotides read TGTGCCAGCAGCCAGGAGGGGGATTTCTATGGCTACACCTTC. It yields the protein CASSQEGDFYGYTF. Filled out from reference TRBV5-6 and TRBJ1-2, the complete variable domain reads DAGVTQSPTHLIKTRGQQVTLRCSPKSGHDTVSWYQQALGQGPQFIFQYYEEEERQRGNFPDRFSGHQFPNYSSELNVNALLLGDSALYLCASSQEGDFYGYTFGSGTRLTVV.

This clonotype was seen only a few times. The CDR3 nucleotides read TGTGCCAGCAGTTTAGGCTCGGGACAGGATAATTCACCCCTCCACTTT. Encoded protein: CASSLGSGQDNSPLHF. The V gene is TRBV12-3 or TRBV12-4, the J gene TRBJ1-6; TRBD1 matches 8 bases. The CDR3 has 16 residues. Trimming at V came to 1 base and at J to 5 bases, leaving 4 bases not matched to a gene.

This clonotype was picked up a small number of times. This sequence joins TRBV7-9 and TRBJ1-4; weak D call: TRBD1 (5 bases). Looked up from germline, CDR1 is SEHNR and CDR2 is FQNEAQ (reference sequence). V was shortened by 1 base and J by 7 bases, with 13 bases between the two germline ends. The CDR3 spans 15 residues. The CDR3 protein is CASSLVGLRGEKLFF. CDR3 coding DNA: TGTGCCAGCAGCTTAGTGGGCTTAAGGGGTGAAAAACTGTTTTTT.

The J gene is TRBJ1-6, the V gene TRBV6-2 or TRBV6-3; D may be TRBD1 (5 bases). In germline, CDR1 is MNHEY, CDR2 SVGEGT. Deletions cut 6 bases from V and 9 bases from J, with 21 bases between. The length of the CDR3 is 16 residues. CDR3: CASSRLTGLMISPLHF. Written as DNA, the CDR3 is TGTGCCAGCAGCCGCCTCACGGGACTCATGATTTCACCCCTCCACTTT.

The gene calls are TRBV9 and TRBJ1-6; 8 nucleotides align to TRBD1. V shed 0 bases and J 7 bases; nucleotides not matched to a gene: 9. The CDR3 extends over 17 amino acids. The germline CDR1 and CDR2 sequences are SGDLS and YYNGEE. CDR3 sequence reads: CASSVGRGAGGNSPLHF. As DNA, the CDR3 is TGTGCCAGCAGCGTAGGACGCGGGGCAGGGGGCAATTCACCCCTCCACTTT.

This clonotype has just one count. This chain connects TRBV5-5 to TRBJ2-3; D may be TRBD1 or TRBD2 (6 bases each). V lost 4 bases to trimming and J lost 9 bases, with 18 bases between them. From germline, CDR1 is SGHKS and CDR2 YYEKEE (reference sequence). CDR3 size: 14 residues. For the CDR3, the DNA is TGTGCCAGCAGCGTGGCCGGTAGGGGGGAAACGCAGTATTTT. This translates into CASSVAGRGETQYF.

As DNA, the CDR3 is TGTGCCACGGGGAAAAGGGGGCCCGAAAACATTCAGTACTTC. Encoded protein: CATGKRGPENIQYF. The chain carries TRBV10-3 and TRBJ2-7, with TRBD1 identical over 7 bases. The DNA end favors TRBJ2-4, so the J call may be wrong. Looked up from germline, CDR1 is ENHRY and CDR2 is SYGVKD. The CDR3 totals 14 residues.

The chain joins TRBV3-1 to TRBJ2-1; weak D call: TRBD2 (5 bases). The J call may be in error: the DNA end matches TRBJ2-7 better. The CDR3 length is 16 residues. Germline CDR1 is LGHDT and CDR2 is YNNKEL (reference sequence). The CDR3 DNA sequence: TGTGCCAGCAGCCCCAAACTAGGAGAAGGTTACAATGAGCAGTACTTC. Its translation: CASSPKLGEGYNEQYF.

This clonotype was detected only a few times. The chain uses TRBV20-1 and TRBJ1-4; no definite D call. V lost 6 bases, J lost 5 bases, and 10 bases lay in between. The CDR3 runs to 12 residues. Germline V lookup: CDR1 DFQATT, CDR2 SNEGSKA (reference sequence). The CDR3 spells CSAPDGNEKLFF. The DNA for the CDR3 is TGCAGTGCCCCGGACGGAAATGAAAAACTGTTTTTT.

The chain is built from TRBV20-1 and TRBJ2-5; TRBD1 matches 8 bases. V was pared by 4 bases and J by 2 bases, with 6 bases of the junction left unmatched. The germline V gene encodes CDR1 DFQATT and CDR2 SNEGSKA (reference sequence). This CDR3 spans 14 amino acids. For the CDR3, the DNA is TGCAGTGCTAACCAGGGGGCGCAACAAGAGACCCAGTACTTC. This sequence encodes CSANQGAQQETQYF.